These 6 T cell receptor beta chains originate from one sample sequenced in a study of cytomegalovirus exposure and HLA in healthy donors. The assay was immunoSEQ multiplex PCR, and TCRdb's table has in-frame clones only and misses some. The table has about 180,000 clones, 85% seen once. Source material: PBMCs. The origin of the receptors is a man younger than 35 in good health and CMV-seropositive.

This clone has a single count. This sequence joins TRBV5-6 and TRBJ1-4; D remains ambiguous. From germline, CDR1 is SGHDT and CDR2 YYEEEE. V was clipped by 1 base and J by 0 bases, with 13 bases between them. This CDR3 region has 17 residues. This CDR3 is CASSLRFAEATNEKLFF. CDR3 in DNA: TGTGCCAGCAGCTTGAGGTTCGCGGAGGCAACTAATGAAAAACTGTTTTTT.

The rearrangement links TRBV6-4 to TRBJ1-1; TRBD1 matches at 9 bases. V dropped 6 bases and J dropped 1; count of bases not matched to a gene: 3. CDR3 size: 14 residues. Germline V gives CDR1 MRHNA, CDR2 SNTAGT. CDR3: CASRQDRGNTEAFF. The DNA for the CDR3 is TGTGCCAGCAGACAGGACAGGGGGAACACTGAAGCTTTCTTT.

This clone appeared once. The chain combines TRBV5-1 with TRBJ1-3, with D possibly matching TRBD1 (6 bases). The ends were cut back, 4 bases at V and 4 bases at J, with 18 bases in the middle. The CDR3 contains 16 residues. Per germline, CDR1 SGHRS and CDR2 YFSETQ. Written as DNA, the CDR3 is TGCGCCAGCAGCCTGGGGGCAGGAGGATTAGGAAACACCATATATTTT. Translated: CASSLGAGGLGNTIYF.

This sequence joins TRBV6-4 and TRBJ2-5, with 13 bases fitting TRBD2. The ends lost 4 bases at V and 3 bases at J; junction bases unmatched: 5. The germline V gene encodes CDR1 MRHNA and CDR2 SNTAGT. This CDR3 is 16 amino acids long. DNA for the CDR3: TGTGCCAGCAGTGGATCCGGGACTAGCGGGAAAGAGACCCAGTACTTC. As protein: CASSGSGTSGKETQYF.

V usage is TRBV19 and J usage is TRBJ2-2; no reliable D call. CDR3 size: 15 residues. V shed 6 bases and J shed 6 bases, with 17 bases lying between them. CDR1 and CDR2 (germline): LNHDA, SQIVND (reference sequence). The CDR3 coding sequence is TGTGCCAGTAGGTCAGGAACTCGATTCGCCGGGGAGCTGTTTTTT. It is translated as CASRSGTRFAGELFF.

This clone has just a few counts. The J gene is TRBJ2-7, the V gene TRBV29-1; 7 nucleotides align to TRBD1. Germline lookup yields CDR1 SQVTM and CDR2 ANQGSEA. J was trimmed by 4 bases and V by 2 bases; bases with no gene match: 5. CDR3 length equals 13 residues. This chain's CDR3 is CSVEMGQTYEQYF. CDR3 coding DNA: TGCAGCGTTGAAATGGGACAGACTTACGAGCAGTACTTC.